The source of this T cell receptor beta chain is a study of regulatory T cells in long-lasting Graves disease. This clonotype was seen repeatedly, ten times or more. Sequencing libraries for TCR beta were prepared with iRepertoire HTBI primers and Arm-PCR of CDR3 regions. Via MiXCR, TCRdb re-called the multiplex PCR reads, giving one row per CDR3 protein. The data contain 440,000 or so distinct CDR3 sequences, about 16% of them seen just once; the ten biggest clones take up over 15%. The time point here: newly diagnosed GD, antithyroid drugs for less than 3 months. The TCR library was prepared using RNA isolated from PBMCs. The data also belong to a second study, concerning T cells in Graves' hyperthyroidism and ophthalmopathy. From that paper: The HTBI primer set served for first-round RT-PCR of the TCR CDR3.

The specimen comprised peripheral blood mononuclear cells (PBMCs), sampled at new diagnosis, from a patient treated with antithyroid drugs. The sequence was obtained from a woman aged 25-40 years with Graves disease.

The DNA for the CDR3 is TGTGCCAGCAGTGAAAGAAGAGGGGCGAACACCGGGGAGCTGTTTTTT. This codes for CASSERRGANTGELFF. The J gene is TRBJ2-2, the V gene TRBV2, with D perhaps being TRBD1 or TRBD2 (5 bases each). With 2 bases removed from V and 0 bases from J, the gap between germline ends came to 10 bases. The CDR3 runs to 16 residues. Germline V gene sequence: CDR1 SNHLY, CDR2 FYNNEI.